The entry below describes one T cell receptor beta chain. Methods used by the authors: Estimation of nucleated cell counts was performed using reference gene primer amplification. The protocol was immunoSEQ multiplex PCR, while the TCRdb copy is restricted to in-frame clones and leaves out a portion. V, J and clone size derive from that table, while D and trimming were established from the DNA sequence. This table has a few hundred thousand clones, 85% to 90% appearing once. These data belong to a study of blood T cell repertoires in COVID-19. Study background: The samples span acute and convalescent COVID-19 from the United States, Italy and Spain. Nucleic acid was either cDNA or gDNA, and it came from T cells, B-cell-depleted T cells, or PBMCs.

The specimen was peripheral blood. The sequence came from a woman aged 50 to 60 with active or convalescent COVID-19.

CDR3 residues: CASSRVGPEKLFF. Written as DNA, the CDR3 is TGTGCCAGCAGCAGAGTGGGGCCAGAAAAACTGTTTTTT. This rearrangement joins TRBV2 to TRBJ1-4; D perhaps matches TRBD1 (5 bases). This CDR3 has 13 amino acids. Germline V gives CDR1 SNHLY, CDR2 FYNNEI. V was trimmed by 6 bases and J by 8 bases, leaving 13 bases between them.